The 28 T cell receptor beta chains listed next were all sequenced from one sample in a study of cytomegalovirus exposure and HLA in healthy donors. Researchers ran the PCR with 60 Vbeta and 13 Jbeta primers. TCRdb's copy holds only in-frame clones and misses some; the assay was immunoSEQ multiplex PCR. Of about 140,000 clones listed, roughly 74% were seen once; the top ten hold approximately 3.2%. Sequencing was performed on PBMCs. These receptors all come from a man aged 40-55 years in good health and CMV-seronegative.

This clone was recorded a few times. The chain joins TRBV5-6 to TRBJ2-7; no clear D. The germline V gene has CDR1 SGHDT and CDR2 YYEEEE. Trimming stripped 0 bases from V and 1 base from J, with 11 bases between. This CDR3 region has 15 residues. The CDR3 here is CASSLETGRSYEQYF. The CDR3 DNA follows: TGTGCCAGCAGCTTGGAAACGGGTCGTTCCTACGAGCAGTACTTC.

The chain has TRBV9 and TRBJ2-1, with D possibly matching TRBD1 (6 bases). V shed 2 bases and J shed 8 bases, with 14 bases lying between them. The CDR3 contains 14 residues. Germline V CDR1 and CDR2: SGDLS, YYNGEE. The CDR3 coding sequence is TGTGCCAGCAGCGTTGCCAGGGGACCTCATGAGCAGTTCTTC. Protein product: CASSVARGPHEQFF.

V usage is TRBV4-2 and J usage is TRBJ2-1; TRBD2 agrees at 9 bases. Germline V CDR1 and CDR2: LGHNA, YNFKEQ. The CDR3 runs 17 residues. The ends lost 0 bases at V and 4 bases at J; junction bases unmatched: 7. Here the CDR3 reads CASSQDRSGGYYNEQFF. The CDR3, as DNA: TGTGCCAGCAGCCAAGATCGTAGCGGGGGCTATTACAATGAGCAGTTCTTC.

The chain employs TRBV10-3 and TRBJ2-5, with TRBD1 as a possible D gene (6 bases). V lost 10 bases to trimming and J lost 9 bases, with 24 bases between them. Germline lookup yields CDR1 ENHRY and CDR2 SYGVKD. The CDR3 spans 14 residues. The CDR3 loop reads CATRDGSGDGSQYF. The CDR3 DNA is TGTGCCACCCGAGACGGTTCAGGGGATGGGTCCCAGTACTTC.

This rearrangement joins TRBV2 to TRBJ1-4, with a tentative D call TRBD1 (5 bases). Trimming took 6 bases from V and 8 from J, leaving 13 bases between them. The CDR3 totals 13 residues. The germline V gene has CDR1 SNHLY and CDR2 FYNNEI. In DNA, the CDR3 is TGTGCCAGCAGGGTCGGGGGGGGAGAAAAACTGTTTTTT. Residues: CASRVGGGEKLFF.

This chain joins TRBV6-5 and TRBJ1-2; tentative D call: TRBD1 (6 bases). Germline CDR1 reads MNHEY; CDR2 reads SVGAGI. This CDR3 has 15 residues. V lost 6 bases and J lost 4, with 18 bases in between. CDR3 nucleotide sequence: TGTGCCAGCAGCACCCGAGGGGGAAGCAGCTATGGCTACACCTTC. Protein product: CASSTRGGSSYGYTF.

The CDR3 region is CASSLTAGITDTQYF. The CDR3 DNA reads TGTGCCAGCAGCTTGACAGCGGGGATCACAGATACGCAGTATTTT. The rearrangement joins TRBV5-4 to TRBJ2-3; 7 nucleotides align to TRBD2. Germline V gene sequence: CDR1 SGHNT, CDR2 YYREEE (reference sequence). CDR3 length: 15 residues. V lost 1 base and J lost 2; bases outside the gene matches: 4.

V gene TRBV29-1 combines with J gene TRBJ2-7; TRBD2 matches at 7 bases. The ends lost 5 bases at V and 0 bases at J; junction bases unmatched: 19. Germline V lookup: CDR1 SQVTM, CDR2 ANQGSEA. There are 18 residues in the CDR3. This CDR3 reads CSVPLPGRSDPSSYEQYF. CDR3 coding DNA: TGCAGCGTTCCTCTCCCCGGGAGGTCGGACCCGAGCTCCTACGAGCAGTACTTC.

This clone has just one count. The V gene is TRBV19, the J gene TRBJ2-1; D might be TRBD2 (5 bases). Germline V gene lookup returns CDR1 LNHDA and CDR2 SQIVND (reference sequence). The germline V and J ends were trimmed by 10 bases and 5 bases, with 12 bases remaining between them. The CDR3 sequence is 12 residues long. CDR3 in amino acids: CAIGRANNEQFF. The CDR3 DNA reads TGTGCCATCGGGCGGGCTAACAATGAGCAGTTCTTC.

CDR3 sequence reads: CASSQDTSGGTDTQYF. In DNA, the CDR3 is TGTGCCAGCAGCCAAGATACTAGCGGGGGCACAGATACGCAGTATTTT. The rearrangement uses TRBV4-2 and TRBJ2-3; TRBD2 matches 10 bases. The V gene's germline CDR1 is LGHNA and CDR2 YNFKEQ. This CDR3 is 16 amino acids long. The V and J ends lost 0 bases and 1 base, in that order; junction bases with no gene match: 1.

The chain carries TRBV5-1 and TRBJ1-3; D call uncertain. Trimming took off 0 bases at V and 2 bases at J, with 12 bases between the two ends. This CDR3 spans 16 amino acids. CDR1 and CDR2 (germline): SGHRS, YFSETQ. The CDR3 spells CASSLVGGEAGNTIYF. Here the CDR3 DNA reads TGCGCCAGCAGCTTGGTAGGCGGGGAAGCTGGAAACACCATATATTTT.

The chain links TRBV7-6 to TRBJ2-3; D may be TRBD1 (6 bases). V was pared by 2 bases and J by 6 bases, with 15 bases between. Per the germline V gene, CDR1 is SGHVS and CDR2 is FNYEAQ. The CDR3 contains 15 residues. The CDR3 sequence is CASSLLGTGTDTQYF. CDR3 in DNA: TGTGCCAGCAGCTTACTCGGAACAGGGACGGATACGCAGTATTTT.

The chain has TRBV7-9 and TRBJ1-6; D is possibly TRBD1 (5 bases). The CDR3 is 16 amino acids. In germline, CDR1 is SEHNR, CDR2 FQNEAQ (reference sequence). The V gene lost 6 bases and the J gene lost 5 bases, with 17 bases spanning the gap. CDR3 nucleotides: TGTGCCAGCAGAACCTGGGGCCAGGAGAATAATTCACCCCTCCACTTT. Translation: CASRTWGQENNSPLHF.

This clone was detected only a few times. The V gene is TRBV2, the J gene TRBJ2-5; TRBD1 is a possible D gene (6 bases). CDR1 is SNHLY, CDR2 FYNNEI, per germline. V lost 11 bases and J lost 5, with 18 bases in between. The CDR3 sequence is 13 residues long. In DNA form, the CDR3 reads TGTGCCGCAGCAAGGGGGAGATTCGAGACCCAGTACTTC. It is translated as CAAARGRFETQYF.

This clone was seen more than once but under ten times. The chain has TRBV6-5 and TRBJ1-6; D is perhaps TRBD1 (5 bases). V was trimmed by 2 bases and J by 8 bases, leaving 16 bases between them. CDR1 and CDR2 (germline): MNHEY, SVGAGI. This CDR3 has 16 residues. The CDR3 loop is CASSYTGTGPYSPLHF. As DNA, the CDR3 is TGTGCCAGCAGTTACACGGGGACTGGCCCTTATTCACCCCTCCACTTT.

The V gene is TRBV7-2, the J gene TRBJ2-7; TRBD1 agrees at 8 bases. The CDR3 is made up of 13 amino acids. Per germline, CDR1 SGHTA and CDR2 FQGNSA. Trimming at V came to 5 bases and at J to 5 bases, leaving 5 bases not matched to a gene. The CDR3 protein is CASSDDRGHEQYF. DNA of the CDR3: TGTGCCAGCAGCGACGACAGGGGCCACGAGCAGTACTTC.

This chain connects TRBV9 to TRBJ2-1, with a weak D call TRBD2 (6 bases). Germline assignment: CDR1 SGDLS and CDR2 YYNGEE. V was shortened by 3 bases and J by 2 bases, with 12 bases between the two germline ends. This CDR3 has 15 residues. This CDR3 is CASSAPREAYNEQFF. The CDR3 DNA reads TGTGCCAGCAGCGCCCCCAGGGAGGCCTACAATGAGCAGTTCTTC.

The chain couples TRBV25-1 to TRBJ2-5; TRBD2 matches at 9 bases. This CDR3 is built from 14 residues. Germline V gene sequence: CDR1 MGHDK, CDR2 SYGVNS. The junction had 3 bases not matched to a gene; V was cut back by 6 bases and J by 1 base. The CDR3 sequence is CASSRGGAQETQYF. The CDR3 DNA sequence: TGTGCCAGCAGCCGCGGGGGGGCCCAAGAGACCCAGTACTTC.

This clone was seen a handful of times. The chain has TRBV28 and TRBJ1-1, with 9 bases identical to TRBD1. This CDR3 is built from 14 residues. V lost 6 bases to trimming and J lost 4 bases; unmatched junction nucleotides: 6. CDR1 and CDR2 (germline): MDHEN, SYDVKM. CDR3 amino acids: CASSGQGQSTEAFF. The CDR3 DNA follows: TGTGCCAGCAGCGGACAGGGGCAGAGCACTGAAGCTTTCTTT.

This clone was found a few times. V usage is TRBV9 and J usage is TRBJ2-5, with D perhaps matching TRBD1 (6 bases). V was clipped by 1 base and J by 5 bases, with 9 bases between them. There are 13 residues in the CDR3. Germline V gives CDR1 SGDLS, CDR2 YYNGEE. The CDR3 protein is CASSVTGTETQYF. The CDR3 nucleotides are TGTGCCAGCAGCGTAACAGGGACCGAGACCCAGTACTTC.

V is TRBV2 and J is TRBJ2-5; D is ambiguous. V lost 0 bases, J lost 4 bases, and 3 bases lay in between. Germline assignment: CDR1 SNHLY and CDR2 FYNNEI. The CDR3 is 12 residues long. The CDR3 DNA reads TGTGCCAGCAGTGAAGCCTCAGAGACCCAGTACTTC. Protein sequence: CASSEASETQYF.

In the case of this clone: One end of the junction is discordant with germline, which a read error may explain. Other DNA sequences of this sample code for an identical CDR3. This chain connects TRBV5-6 to TRBJ2-1, with 12 bases aligning to TRBD2. From germline, CDR1 is SGHDT and CDR2 YYEEEE. The CDR3 runs to 16 residues. For the CDR3, the DNA is TGCGCCAGCAGCTTGGTGGGGCTAGCGGGGGGGAATGAGCAGTTCTTC. Translation gives CASSLVGLAGGNEQFF.

This rearrangement joins TRBV5-1 to TRBJ1-3; D possibly corresponds to TRBD1 (6 bases). The CDR3 extends over 17 amino acids. The V gene's germline CDR1 is SGHRS and CDR2 YFSETQ. Trimming pared 4 bases from V and 2 bases from J, leaving 19 bases between. CDR3 in DNA: TGCGCCAGCAGCCCAGCCTCAGGGGTTCGGACTGGAAACACCATATATTTT. Amino acids: CASSPASGVRTGNTIYF.

V and J are TRBV4-1 and TRBJ1-3; a possible D gene is TRBD1 (5 bases). Germline lookup yields CDR1 MGHRA and CDR2 YSYEKL. Trimming took off 4 bases at V and 0 bases at J, with 7 bases between the two ends. CDR3 length: 14 amino acids. In DNA, the CDR3 is TGCGCCAGCAGCCCAGGGTCCTCTGGAAACACCATATATTTT. It is translated as CASSPGSSGNTIYF.

This sequence joins TRBV4-3 and TRBJ1-1; perhaps TRBD1 as D (5 bases). The CDR3 is 13 amino acids. Trimming left V 0 bases short and J 5 bases short, with 7 bases between. Per the germline V gene, CDR1 is LGHNA and CDR2 is YSLEER. Written as DNA, the CDR3 is TGCGCCAGCAGCCAAGAGGCAGGGACTGAAGCTTTCTTT. It specifies CASSQEAGTEAFF.

The V gene is TRBV7-8, the J gene TRBJ1-2, with D perhaps TRBD1 (6 bases). V shed 5 bases and J shed 8 bases, with 15 bases lying between them. The CDR3 is 13 amino acids. CDR1 SGHVS and CDR2 FQNEAQ come from the germline V gene. The CDR3 nucleotides are TGTGCCAGCAGCGCCTCGGGGGGCCAGGGCTACACCTTC. Its translation is CASSASGGQGYTF.

This clone was seen only a few times. The chain links TRBV5-6 to TRBJ1-4, with D unresolved. V was trimmed by 2 bases and J by 0 bases, leaving 5 bases between them. Germline lookup yields CDR1 SGHDT and CDR2 YYEEEE. The CDR3 length is 14 residues. The CDR3 region is CASSFLATNEKLFF. The CDR3 nucleotides read TGTGCCAGCAGCTTCTTAGCAACTAATGAAAAACTGTTTTTT.

A remark on this clone: Other nucleotide sequences in the sample specify the same CDR3. The chain couples TRBV11-3 to TRBJ1-1; no reliable D call. V dropped 3 bases and J dropped 1 base, with 6 bases sitting between them. Germline CDR1 is SGHNT and CDR2 is YENEEA. CDR3 length: 13 amino acids. For the CDR3, the DNA is TGTGCCAGCAGCTTGGGCCGGAACACTGAAGCTTTCTTT. It translates to CASSLGRNTEAFF.